The next 24 T cell receptor beta chains were all read from a single sample in a study of identical twins. TCRdb fed the 5' RACE reads into MiXCR, producing one record per CDR3 protein. This sample has about 890,000 distinct CDR3 sequences, with 9% to 15% found just once. This same sample was also taken into another study, of yellow fever vaccine responses in identical twins.

Source material: PBMCs. These receptors all come from a woman between 18 and 29 years old in good health.

The gene calls are TRBV13 and TRBJ2-7; D may be TRBD2 (6 bases). Trimming pared 0 bases from V and 5 bases from J, leaving 14 bases between. The CDR3 is 15 residues long. The germline CDR1 and CDR2 sequences are PRHDT and FYEKMQ (reference sequence). The CDR3 nucleotides read TGTGCCAGCAGCTTAGGTCCGGGAGAATGGGACGAGCAGTACTTC. Protein product: CASSLGPGEWDEQYF.

This chain connects TRBV4-2 to TRBJ2-1, with D unresolved. The germline V gene encodes CDR1 LGHNA and CDR2 YNFKEQ. This CDR3 contains 17 residues. V dropped 2 bases and J dropped 0 bases, with 14 bases sitting between them. The CDR3 loop is CASSQMDPPSSYNEQFF. CDR3 DNA: TGTGCCAGCAGCCAAATGGACCCCCCAAGCTCCTACAATGAGCAGTTCTTC.

The genes are TRBV7-9 and TRBJ2-5; D is unresolved. The CDR3 sequence is 15 residues long. V dropped 4 bases and J dropped 7 bases, with 19 bases sitting between them. Germline V gene data show CDR1 as SEHNR and CDR2 as FQNEAQ (reference sequence). For the CDR3, the DNA is TGTGCCAGCAGCTCCTACGAGGAGAGCTTTGGGACCCAGTACTTC. It encodes CASSSYEESFGTQYF.

The rearrangement links TRBV2 to TRBJ2-3; no reliable D call. Germline loops: CDR1 SNHLY, CDR2 FYNNEI. This CDR3 spans 15 amino acids. Trimming removed 2 bases from V and 2 bases from J, with 11 bases in between. CDR3 region: CASSEWAVLTDTQYF. The CDR3 region has the DNA TGTGCCAGCAGTGAATGGGCGGTGCTCACAGATACGCAGTATTTT.

The table lists this clonotype with a few counts. The rearrangement links TRBV15 to TRBJ2-3; D not certain. This CDR3 comprises 15 residues. V dropped 1 base and J dropped 5 bases, with 13 bases sitting between them. Germline loops: CDR1 LNHNV, CDR2 YYDKDF (reference sequence). CDR3 residues: CATSRVGILEDTQYF. The CDR3 DNA reads TGTGCCACCAGCAGAGTGGGAATTCTAGAAGATACGCAGTATTTT.

The chain joins TRBV15 to TRBJ1-5, with D possibly TRBD1 on 6 matching bases. Germline V CDR1 and CDR2: LNHNV, YYDKDF (reference sequence). Trimming took off 2 bases at V and 4 bases at J, with 18 bases between the two ends. CDR3 length: 17 amino acids. CDR3 loop: CATSRPGGRDPNQPQHF. The CDR3 coding sequence is TGTGCCACCAGCAGACCCGGGGGCAGGGATCCGAATCAGCCCCAGCATTTT.

Ten or more counts support this clonotype. This chain uses TRBV6-1 with TRBJ2-3, with 8 bases lining up with TRBD1. The ends lost 4 bases at V and 2 bases at J; junction bases unmatched: 2. This CDR3 spans 14 amino acids. Germline CDR1 is MNHNS and CDR2 is SASEGT. CDR3: CASSGTGFTDTQYF. CDR3 sequence (DNA): TGTGCCAGCAGTGGGACAGGGTTCACAGATACGCAGTATTTT.

This clonotype appeared many times. The chain joins TRBV12-3 or TRBV12-4 to TRBJ2-1; tentatively, D is TRBD1 (5 bases). This CDR3 region has 13 residues. The germline V and J ends were trimmed by 5 bases and 4 bases, with 9 bases remaining between them. The CDR3 bases are TGTGCCAGCAGTACCGACAGTTACAATGAGCAGTTCTTC. Its protein is CASSTDSYNEQFF.

This clonotype was found a few times. The V and J genes are TRBV12-3 or TRBV12-4 and TRBJ2-2, with D perhaps given as TRBD1 or TRBD2 (5 bases each). This CDR3 is built from 14 residues. Trimming left V 1 base short and J 5 bases short, with 8 bases between. This CDR3 reads CASSLGDVTGELFF. For the CDR3, the DNA is TGTGCCAGCAGTTTAGGGGACGTGACCGGGGAGCTGTTTTTT.

The chain uses TRBV20-1 and TRBJ1-5; tentatively, D is TRBD1 (5 bases). V was trimmed by 1 base and J by 1 base, leaving 8 bases between them. Germline-derived CDR1 and CDR2 are DFQATT and SNEGSKA (reference sequence). The CDR3 consists of 14 residues. CDR3 bases: TGCAGTGCTAGAGGGGGCGCGAGCAATCAGCCCCAGCATTTT. Translating gives CSARGGASNQPQHF.

This clonotype was counted between two and nine times. The chain employs TRBV7-8 and TRBJ2-1; TRBD1 is a possible D gene (5 bases). Trimming left V 6 bases short and J 3 bases short, with 18 bases between. CDR3 size: 16 residues. In germline, CDR1 is SGHVS, CDR2 FQNEAQ. The CDR3 region is CASSSLGHILYNEQFF. CDR3 nucleotides: TGTGCCAGCAGTTCGCTTGGACACATTCTCTACAATGAGCAGTTCTTC.

This clonotype was observed many times. The CDR3 sequence is CASSYSSPRPDTQYF. The CDR3 bases are TGTGCCAGCAGTTACTCTAGTCCGAGACCAGATACGCAGTATTTT. The J gene is TRBJ2-3, the V gene TRBV6-5; no clear D. The V gene lost 0 bases and the J gene lost 4 bases, with 11 bases spanning the gap. The CDR3 contains 15 residues. Germline values: CDR1 MNHEY, CDR2 SVGAGI.

This clonotype occurred a few times. The chain uses TRBV11-2 and TRBJ2-2; 9 bases are shared with TRBD2. CDR1 and CDR2 (germline): SGHAT, FQNNGV. J was trimmed by 6 bases and V by 5 bases; bases with no gene match: 16. This CDR3 has 18 residues. The CDR3 nucleotides read TGTGCCAGCAGCCCTCTCTTTGGGAGCGGGGGGCCTCCCGGGGAGCTGTTTTTT. Protein sequence: CASSPLFGSGGPPGELFF.

This clonotype was observed many times. The rearrangement links TRBV10-3 to TRBJ1-5; maybe TRBD1 (5 bases). Between the trimmed V and J ends, which lost 4 bases and 7 bases, there was a span of 14 bases. Germline V CDR1 and CDR2: ENHRY, SYGVKD. The CDR3 consists of 14 residues. CDR3: CAISGGESLQPQHF. CDR3 in DNA: TGTGCCATCAGTGGGGGCGAATCCCTCCAGCCCCAGCATTTT.

This clonotype was detected ten times or more. CDR3 region: CASPPPAASNTGELFF. For the CDR3, the DNA is TGTGCCAGTCCCCCGCCGGCAGCCTCGAACACCGGGGAGCTGTTTTTT. The chain employs TRBV7-8 and TRBJ2-2; D is undetermined. Trimming took 9 bases from V and 0 from J, leaving 17 bases between them. Germline CDR1 and CDR2: SGHVS and FQNEAQ. The CDR3 contains 16 residues.

This chain joins TRBV6-1 and TRBJ2-7; 7 bases match TRBD1. The CDR3 consists of 14 residues. Germline-derived CDR1 and CDR2 are MNHNS and SASEGT. V lost 5 bases to trimming and J lost 5 bases; unmatched junction nucleotides: 9. The CDR3 DNA follows: TGTGCCAGCAGTCCCCGGGACAGCATCAACGAGCAGTACGTC. This gives the protein CASSPRDSINEQYV.

In this sample, this clonotype turned up many times. J is TRBJ2-2 and V is TRBV3-1; D may be TRBD2 (5 bases). This CDR3 region has 16 residues. The germline CDR1 and CDR2 sequences are LGHDT and YNNKEL (reference sequence). The V and J ends lost 4 bases and 4 bases respectively, with 16 bases between them. CDR3 loop: CASSRGGWGVTGELFF. The CDR3, as DNA: TGTGCCAGCAGCCGAGGCGGCTGGGGAGTCACCGGGGAGCTGTTTTTT.

The chain is built from TRBV20-1 and TRBJ1-5, with 8 nucleotides matching TRBD1. Germline trimming cut 6 bases from V and 5 bases from J; bases unmatched to any gene: 15. Germline lookup yields CDR1 DFQATT and CDR2 SNEGSKA (reference sequence). The CDR3 totals 16 residues. CDR3 loop: CSAVPWDQGADQPQHF. The CDR3 DNA reads as TGCAGTGCAGTACCGTGGGATCAGGGGGCCGATCAGCCCCAGCATTTT.

This clonotype was counted many times. The chain is built from TRBV6-2 or TRBV6-3 and TRBJ2-2; D gene ambiguous. Trimming removed 4 bases from V and 5 bases from J, with 14 bases in between. Germline CDR1 reads MNHEY; CDR2 reads SVGEGT. The CDR3 spans 15 residues. CDR3 DNA sequence: TGTGCCAGCAGTTCCACCGACCCCGGGACCGGGGAGCTGTTTTTT. It specifies CASSSTDPGTGELFF.

This clonotype showed up just a few times. Because it lacks the conserved phenylalanine or tryptophan at the end, this CDR3 is likely a read error. Because the CDR3's place on the DNA is in doubt, the DNA is left out and the CDR3 is given as listed by TCRdb. The V call is TRBV7-6, the J call TRBJ2-7; TRBD1 was called by the table and not checked on the DNA. The CDR3 extends over 10 residues, inclusive of both ends. Germline CDR1 is SGHVS and CDR2 is FNYEAQ. The CDR3 here is CASSFCPSVA.

In this sample, this clonotype turned up a few times. CDR3 residues: CSVRQTGPTDTQYF. CDR3 nucleotides: TGCAGCGTACGCCAGACAGGGCCGACAGATACGCAGTATTTT. V usage is TRBV29-1 and J usage is TRBJ2-3; 7 bases agree with TRBD1. The V gene's germline CDR1 is SQVTM and CDR2 ANQGSEA. V lost 6 bases to trimming and J lost 3 bases; unmatched junction nucleotides: 9. The CDR3 totals 14 residues.

V usage is TRBV5-1 and J usage is TRBJ2-7, with a possible D match to TRBD2 (6 bases). Germline V lookup: CDR1 SGHRS, CDR2 YFSETQ. V dropped 0 bases and J dropped 2 bases, with 9 bases sitting between them. The CDR3 length is 14 residues. CDR3 in amino acids: CASSLDPGAYEQYF. CDR3 coding DNA: TGCGCCAGCAGCTTGGATCCGGGGGCCTACGAGCAGTACTTC.

This clonotype showed up just a few times. J is TRBJ1-5 and V is TRBV12-3 or TRBV12-4; 8 nucleotides align to TRBD1. Trimming took 6 bases from V and 5 from J; bases not matched to a gene: 12. CDR3 length equals 16 residues. CDR3 coding DNA: TGTGCCAGCAGCCCAATAGGTAACAGGGGGTATCAGCCCCAGCATTTT. The encoded protein is CASSPIGNRGYQPQHF.

This clonotype was counted between two and nine times. The J gene is TRBJ1-1, the V gene TRBV29-1; D gene ambiguous. Germline V gene data show CDR1 as SQVTM and CDR2 as ANQGSEA. The CDR3 has 13 amino acids. The V end lost 8 bases, the J end lost 0 bases, and 13 bases lay between the germline ends. CDR3 region: CSPRELMNTEAFF. The CDR3 DNA reads TGCAGCCCCCGGGAACTAATGAACACTGAAGCTTTCTTT.